The 4 T cell receptor beta chains below come from one sample, sequenced in a study of a mutant IDH1 vaccine in newly diagnosed glioma. For these receptors, no antigen is known. The time point here: week 11, during vaccination. Vaccinated patients received 300 ug of mutant IDH1 20-mer peptide per dose, with topical imiquimod. Sequencing used immunoSEQ multiplex PCR; TCRdb keeps in-frame clones, though not all of them. The data hold around 62,000 clones, with approximately 91% observed a single time. Sequencing used PBMCs, obtained from a glioma patient whose treatment included an IDH1 peptide vaccine. The receptor source for this set is a man aged 40-55 years with glioma.

V is TRBV11-2 and J is TRBJ1-2; a weak D match, TRBD1 (6 bases). This CDR3 spans 14 amino acids. Germline V lookup: CDR1 SGHAT, CDR2 FQNNGV. Trimming shortened V by 4 bases and J by 4 bases, and 13 bases separated the two germline ends. CDR3 sequence reads: CASSSPGGPYGYTF. The CDR3 nucleotides read TGTGCCAGCAGCTCGCCTGGGGGGCCCTATGGCTACACCTTC. The complete variable domain, with remaining parts taken from reference TRBV11-2 and TRBJ1-2, reads EAGVAQSPRYKIIEKRQSVAFWCNPISGHATLYWYQQILGQGPKLLIQFQNNGVVDDSQLPKDRFSAERLKGVDSTLKIQPAKLEDSAVYLCASSSPGGPYGYTFGSGTRLTVV.

This chain uses TRBV28 with TRBJ2-7, with 8 nucleotides matching TRBD1. V trimming: 5 bases; J trimming: 2 bases; junction bases outside the gene matches: 14. The germline V gene has CDR1 MDHEN and CDR2 SYDVKM. The CDR3 totals 17 residues. The CDR3 loop is CASSPLRRTGPTYEQYV. The CDR3 DNA is TGTGCCAGCAGTCCCCTGAGGAGGACAGGGCCTACCTACGAGCAGTACGTC.

This chain joins TRBV2 and TRBJ2-1; D is ambiguous. The CDR3 loop spans 13 amino acids. The ends were cut back, 0 bases at V and 15 bases at J, with 15 bases in the middle. CDR1 and CDR2 (germline): SNHLY, FYNNEI. CDR3: CASSEAGRDLRFF. In DNA, the CDR3 is TGTGCCAGCAGTGAAGCAGGTAGAGATCTTCGGTTCTTC.

As concerns this clone: It is likely a read error, because the conserved phenylalanine at the end of the CDR3 is missing. No DNA is shown, since the ends of the CDR3 on it are uncertain; the CDR3 is the one TCRdb lists. The rearrangement links TRBV27 to TRBJ1-3. Germline-derived CDR1 and CDR2 are MNHEY and SMNVEV (reference sequence). Including both end residues, the CDR3 is 11 amino acids long. CDR3 loop: CASSFSGTWGG.